This T cell receptor beta chain was captured in a study of cytomegalovirus exposure and HLA in healthy donors. Study-wide findings and caveats: Within an earlier analysis, most TCR beta V segments proved productive either about 90% or about 30% of the time. Most TCRs appeared rarely, but some public TCRs recurred in many donors.

Of note for this clone: Antigen: not known.

The CDR3 is 15 residues long. The V gene lost 1 base and the J gene lost 5 bases, with 14 bases spanning the gap. Looked up from germline, CDR1 is SEHNR and CDR2 is FQNEAQ (reference sequence). Researchers ran the PCR with 60 Vbeta and 13 Jbeta primers. TCRdb's table, derived via immunoSEQ multiplex PCR, lists solely in-frame clones and lacks some. The data hold about 130,000 clones, with more than 70% observed a single time. The sequenced material came from PBMCs. V gene TRBV7-9 combines with J gene TRBJ1-2; no clear D. The TCR comes from a young man in good health and CMV-seronegative. The CDR3 loop reads CASSLGPTAGYGYTF. The CDR3 DNA sequence: TGTGCCAGCAGCTTAGGTCCAACAGCGGGGTATGGCTACACCTTC.